These 27 T cell receptor beta chains share one sample of origin, sequenced in a study of glioma-infiltrating T cells listed by TCRdb under 2016. Instrument on record: Illumina MiSeq. TCR alpha and beta CDR3 regions were amplified with the iRepertoire nested amplicon-rescue multiplex PCR (arm-PCR) platform from RNA. The public reads were quality trimmed at Q25 with fastp and then assembled into clones with MiXCR by TCRdb, keeping productive beta chains. Each record represents a unique CDR3 protein, reported with the most common genes and DNA among its rows. Recorded for this sample are approximately 17,000 distinct CDR3 sequences; roughly 60% of them occurred a single time. Roughly 45% of the sample goes to the ten largest clones. Source material: glioma tissue, nonneoplastic brain tissue, or PBMCs (not recorded which). The receptors derive from a human donor with low-grade glioma or glioblastoma, undergoing nonglioma brain surgery, or in good health (not recorded which).

As for this clonotype: This may stem from a read error, because a much larger clone lies one nucleotide away. This chain joins TRBV7-2 and TRBJ2-5, with a tentative D call TRBD2 (9 bases). V lost 5 bases, J lost 5 bases, and 24 bases lay in between. Per the germline V gene, CDR1 is SGHTA and CDR2 is FQGNSA. The CDR3 length is 17 residues. The CDR3 protein is CASSPTGVAGGWETQYF. CDR3 coding DNA: TGTGCCAGCAGCCCGACAGGGGTTGCGGGAGGGTGGGAGACCCAGTACTTC.

J is TRBJ2-7 and V is TRBV6-9, with D possibly being TRBD1 or TRBD2 (6 bases each). Germline CDR1 reads MNHGY; CDR2 reads SVAAGI. This CDR3 has 14 amino acids. The V end was cut by 3 bases, the J end by 7 bases, with 16 bases between. CDR3 nucleotide sequence: TGTGCCAGCAGTTACGTTGGGGGGCTGGGGGAGCAGTACTTC. This codes for CASSYVGGLGEQYF.

The chain uses TRBV6-6 and TRBJ2-1; D gene uncertain. This CDR3 contains 15 residues. The V end was cut by 0 bases, the J end by 4 bases, with 10 bases between. Per germline, CDR1 MNHNY and CDR2 SVGAGI (reference sequence). CDR3 protein: CASSYSATRYNEQFF. In DNA form, the CDR3 reads TGTGCCAGCAGTTACTCCGCGACACGATACAATGAGCAGTTCTTC.

For this clonotype: This CDR3 fails to terminate in the conserved phenylalanine or tryptophan, so it likely reflects a read error. The rearrangement joins TRBV20-1 to TRBJ2-1, with D tentatively TRBD1 (6 bases). The CDR3 length is 16 residues. Germline lookup yields CDR1 DFQATT and CDR2 SNEGSKA (reference sequence). The DNA of the CDR3 is TGCATTGCTAGAGGTTTGGGGGCGGCCGAGACCAATGAGCAGTTCCTC. Translation gives CIARGLGAAETNEQFL.

This sequence joins TRBV15 and TRBJ1-6; a weak D match, TRBD1 (6 bases). The V end was cut by 3 bases, the J end by 9 bases, with 12 bases between. CDR1 and CDR2 (germline): LNHNV, YYDKDF (reference sequence). This CDR3 comprises 14 residues. CDR3 DNA: TGTGCCACCAGCAGCCCGGGACAACTTTCACCCCTCCACTTT. Protein product: CATSSPGQLSPLHF.

The CDR3 nucleotides are TGTGCCAGCAGTTACTCGAGATTGAGCGGCGTCTCCTACGAGCAGTACTTC. Encoded protein: CASSYSRLSGVSYEQYF. V gene TRBV6-7 combines with J gene TRBJ2-7, with D possibly TRBD2 on 5 matching bases. TRBV6-7 is filed as an ORF, its function uncertain. V lost 0 bases to trimming and J lost 0 bases, with 15 bases between them. There are 17 residues in the CDR3.

This clonotype was picked up many times. This chain joins TRBV27 and TRBJ2-7; D is ambiguous. The CDR3 has 14 residues. In germline, CDR1 is MNHEY, CDR2 SMNVEV (reference sequence). V lost 3 bases to trimming and J lost 2 bases, with 11 bases between them. The CDR3 DNA is TGTGCCAGCAGTTTCCCACATCGCACCTACGAGCAGTACTTC. The encoded protein is CASSFPHRTYEQYF.

The CDR3 sequence is CASSQFGGRTEAFF. CDR3 nucleotide sequence: TGCGCCAGCAGCCAGTTTGGAGGGCGGACTGAAGCTTTCTTT. The chain is built from TRBV4-1 and TRBJ1-1; D not certain. The CDR3 has 14 residues. Germline CDR1 is MGHRA and CDR2 is YSYEKL. The V end lost 3 bases, the J end lost 5 bases, and 13 bases lay between the germline ends.

Remarks on this clonotype: Likely a read error: the CDR3 ends without its conserved phenylalanine or tryptophan. The J gene is TRBJ1-3, the V gene TRBV20-1; D is undetermined. V lost 2 bases, J lost 4 bases, and 6 bases lay in between. Germline V gives CDR1 DFQATT, CDR2 SNEGSKA (reference sequence). CDR3 length equals 12 residues. Here the CDR3 reads CSARTAGNTIYS. The CDR3 DNA follows: TGCAGTGCTAGAACCGCGGGAAACACCATATATTCT.

The chain couples TRBV20-1 to TRBJ2-3; D gene unclear. The CDR3 covers 13 residues. V shed 6 bases and J shed 12 bases, with 22 bases lying between them. The germline V gene encodes CDR1 DFQATT and CDR2 SNEGSKA (reference sequence). The DNA for the CDR3 is TGCAGTGCGAGCCGTCGGGCCTCGGATAAACAGTATTTT. Its protein product is CSASRRASDKQYF.

V and J are TRBV30 and TRBJ1-1; tentative D call: TRBD1 (5 bases). This CDR3 spans 13 amino acids. The V and J ends lost 2 bases and 5 bases respectively, with 12 bases between them. From germline, CDR1 is GTSNPN and CDR2 SVGIG (reference sequence). The CDR3 bases are TGTGCCTGGAGTTCTGGGGGGAGAACTGAAGCTTTCTTT. Protein: CAWSSGGRTEAFF.

This clonotype was seen more than once but under ten times. The chain recombines TRBV6-1 with TRBJ2-7; the match to TRBD1 covers 7 bases. The CDR3 consists of 15 residues. Germline-derived CDR1 and CDR2 are MNHNS and SASEGT. J gave up 3 bases and V 10 bases, and 15 bases lay outside the gene matches. CDR3 amino acids: CATILRTGGIYEQYF. The CDR3, as DNA: TGTGCCACCATCCTACGGACAGGAGGAATCTACGAGCAGTACTTC.

The chain uses TRBV15 and TRBJ1-3; D is uncertain. This CDR3 is 13 amino acids long. Trimming pared 0 bases from V and 10 bases from J, leaving 10 bases between. Germline CDR1 LNHNV, CDR2 YYDKDF (reference sequence). CDR3 region: CATSRESGMTIYF. The CDR3 coding sequence is TGTGCCACCAGCAGAGAATCCGGAATGACCATATATTTT.

V and J are TRBV4-1 and TRBJ2-7; maybe TRBD1 (5 bases). Germline V gene data show CDR1 as MGHRA and CDR2 as YSYEKL. This CDR3 is built from 14 residues. V lost 0 bases and J 2 bases, leaving 8 bases between the germline ends. In DNA form, the CDR3 reads TGCGCCAGCAGCCAAGAGGACAAAACCTACGAGCAGTACTTC. Translating gives CASSQEDKTYEQYF.

Remarks on this clonotype: Given a much more abundant clone one base away, this may be a read error. This chain connects TRBV3-1 to TRBJ1-1; maybe TRBD1 (5 bases). From germline, CDR1 is LGHDT and CDR2 YNNKEL (reference sequence). V lost 1 base and J lost 5, with 17 bases in between. This CDR3 spans 16 amino acids. The CDR3 bases are TGTGCCAGCAGCCAAGGGTACATGGGGCCGGAGACTGAAGCTTTCTTT. Translated: CASSQGYMGPETEAFF.

This chain connects TRBV27 to TRBJ2-1; either TRBD1 or TRBD2 may supply D (5 bases each). The V and J ends lost 3 bases and 4 bases respectively, with 13 bases between them. Per germline, CDR1 MNHEY and CDR2 SMNVEV (reference sequence). This CDR3 contains 15 residues. The CDR3 coding sequence is TGTGCCAGCAGTTTGGGGGACGGAGTATACAATGAGCAGTTCTTC. This translates into CASSLGDGVYNEQFF.

Note on this clonotype: A much larger clone differs by one base, so this may be a read error. The V gene is TRBV7-8, the J gene TRBJ2-5; a possible D gene is TRBD1 (5 bases). The CDR3 is 12 amino acids. CDR1 is SGHVS, CDR2 FQNEAQ, per germline. The CDR3 here is CASEDIEETKYF. The DNA of the CDR3 is TGTGCCAGTGAGGACATAGAAGAGACCAAGTACTTC.

The CDR3 DNA sequence: TGTGCCAGCAGTTCCGGAGGACAGTACGAGCAGTACTTC. Its translation: CASSSGGQYEQYF. This chain connects TRBV6-2 or TRBV6-3 to TRBJ2-7; the D gene is possibly TRBD1 (6 bases). Trimming pared 4 bases from V and 4 bases from J, leaving 11 bases between. CDR1 and CDR2 (germline): MNHEY, SVGEGT. This CDR3 has 13 residues.

In this sample, this clonotype turned up a few times. In nucleotides, the CDR3 is TGTGCCAGCACCCCCTTGGCGGGCCAAACTAGTTTCGAGCAGTACTTC. The encoded protein is CASTPLAGQTSFEQYF. The genes are TRBV27 and TRBJ2-7, with D possibly being TRBD2 (5 bases). Per germline, CDR1 MNHEY and CDR2 SMNVEV (reference sequence). V shed 7 bases and J shed 6 bases, with 25 bases lying between them. The CDR3 totals 16 residues.

The V call is TRBV6-6, the J call TRBJ2-3; D perhaps matches TRBD1 (6 bases). Trimming stripped 1 base from V and 4 bases from J, with 9 bases between. Germline assignment: CDR1 MNHNY and CDR2 SVGAGI (reference sequence). The CDR3 covers 14 residues. The CDR3: CASSYFGGPDTQYF. The CDR3 DNA is TGTGCCAGCAGTTACTTTGGGGGCCCAGATACGCAGTATTTT.

This clonotype was seen only a few times. V is TRBV6-6 and J is TRBJ1-6; D unclear. The V end was cut by 0 bases, the J end by 8 bases, with 14 bases between. The CDR3 covers 16 residues. Germline V CDR1 and CDR2: MNHNY, SVGAGI (reference sequence). The CDR3 DNA is TGTGCCAGCAGTTACTCGGCAGGACGGCTCGATTCACCCCTCCACTTT. This encodes CASSYSAGRLDSPLHF.

The sample holds one count of this clonotype. The V call is TRBV6-5, the J call TRBJ2-3, with 7 bases identical to TRBD1. The CDR3 has 18 residues. Germline values: CDR1 MNHEY, CDR2 SVGAGI. Losses at the gene ends were 4 bases for V and 4 bases for J; bases not matched to a gene: 17. CDR3 loop: CASSSPSQTGRTADTQYF. The CDR3 DNA reads as TGTGCCAGCAGTTCCCCGTCTCAGACAGGGCGAACTGCAGATACGCAGTATTTT.

V usage is TRBV27 and J usage is TRBJ2-7; 9 bases are a match to TRBD1. Germline assignment: CDR1 MNHEY and CDR2 SMNVEV (reference sequence). This CDR3 is 15 amino acids long. The ends lost 5 bases at V and 4 bases at J; junction bases unmatched: 9. The CDR3: CASSTPTGGRYEQYF. The CDR3 DNA follows: TGTGCCAGCAGTACGCCGACAGGGGGGAGGTACGAGCAGTACTTC.

This rearrangement joins TRBV6-2 or TRBV6-3 to TRBJ2-1; 12 bases are a match to TRBD2. The CDR3 sequence is 15 residues long. J lost 4 bases, V lost 4 bases, and 2 bases had no gene match. From germline, CDR1 is MNHEY and CDR2 SVGEGT. The CDR3 nucleotides are TGTGCCAGCAGTTGGACTAGCGGGAAGTACAATGAGCAGTTCTTC. It codes for CASSWTSGKYNEQFF.

The chain is built from TRBV7-2 and TRBJ2-1, with D unresolved. The CDR3 has 11 amino acids. Looked up from germline, CDR1 is SGHTA and CDR2 is FQGNSA. Trimming removed 5 bases from V and 7 bases from J, with 6 bases in between. As DNA, the CDR3 is TGTGCCAGCAGCGTAGTGAATGAGCAGTTCTTC. Amino acids: CASSVVNEQFF.

The table lists this clonotype with a count of one. One junction end does not reproduce the germline sequence, and a read error may be involved. This rearrangement joins TRBV6-5 to TRBJ2-3; 10 bases map to TRBD1. CDR1 and CDR2 from the germline V gene are MNHEY and SVGAGI. The CDR3 contains 16 residues. The CDR3 DNA sequence: TGTGCCAGCACTTACAACGGACAGGGGGTCGCAGATACGCAGTATTTT. As protein: CASTYNGQGVADTQYF.

This clonotype was detected once. The V call is TRBV20-1, the J call TRBJ2-5; 7 bases align to TRBD1. The CDR3 extends over 15 amino acids. Losses at the gene ends were 4 bases for V and 5 bases for J; bases not matched to a gene: 13. The germline V gene has CDR1 DFQATT and CDR2 SNEGSKA (reference sequence). This chain's CDR3 is CSAIPSTGKRETQYF. CDR3 bases: TGCAGTGCTATACCATCGACAGGGAAGAGGGAGACCCAGTACTTC.